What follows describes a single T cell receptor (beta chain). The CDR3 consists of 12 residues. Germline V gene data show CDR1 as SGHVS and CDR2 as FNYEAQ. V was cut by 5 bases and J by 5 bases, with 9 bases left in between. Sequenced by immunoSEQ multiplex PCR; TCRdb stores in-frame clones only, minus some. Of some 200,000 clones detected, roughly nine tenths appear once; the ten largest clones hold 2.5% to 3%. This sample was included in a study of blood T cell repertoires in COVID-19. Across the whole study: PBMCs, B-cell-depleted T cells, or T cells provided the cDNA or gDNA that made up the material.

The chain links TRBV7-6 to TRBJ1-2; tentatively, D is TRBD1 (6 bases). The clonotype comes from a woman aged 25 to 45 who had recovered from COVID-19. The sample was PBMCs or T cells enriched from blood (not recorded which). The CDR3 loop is CASSPTGYGYTF. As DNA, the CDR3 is TGTGCCAGCAGCCCCACAGGGTATGGCTACACCTTC.